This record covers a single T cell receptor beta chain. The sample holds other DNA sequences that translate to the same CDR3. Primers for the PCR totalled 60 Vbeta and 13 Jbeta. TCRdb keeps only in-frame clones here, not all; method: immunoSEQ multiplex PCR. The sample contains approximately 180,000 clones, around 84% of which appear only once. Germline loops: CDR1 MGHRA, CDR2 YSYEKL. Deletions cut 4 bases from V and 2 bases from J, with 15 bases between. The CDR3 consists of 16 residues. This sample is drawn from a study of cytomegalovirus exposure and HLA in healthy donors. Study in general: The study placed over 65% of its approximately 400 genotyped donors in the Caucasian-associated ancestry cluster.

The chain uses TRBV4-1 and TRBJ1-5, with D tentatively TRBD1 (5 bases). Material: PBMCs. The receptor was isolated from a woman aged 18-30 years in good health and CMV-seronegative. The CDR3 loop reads CASSRLEGVRNQPQHF. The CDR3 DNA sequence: TGCGCCAGCAGCCGCCTGGAAGGGGTTCGCAATCAGCCCCAGCATTTT.